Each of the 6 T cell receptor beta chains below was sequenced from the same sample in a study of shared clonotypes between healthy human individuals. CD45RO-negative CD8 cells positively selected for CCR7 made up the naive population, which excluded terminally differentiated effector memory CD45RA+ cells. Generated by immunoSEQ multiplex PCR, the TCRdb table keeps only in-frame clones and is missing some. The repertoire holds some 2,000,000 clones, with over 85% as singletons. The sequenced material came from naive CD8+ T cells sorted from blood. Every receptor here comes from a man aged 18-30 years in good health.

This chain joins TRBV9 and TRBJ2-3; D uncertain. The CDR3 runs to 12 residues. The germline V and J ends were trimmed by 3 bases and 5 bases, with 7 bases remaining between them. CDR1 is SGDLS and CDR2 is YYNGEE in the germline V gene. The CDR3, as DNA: TGTGCCAGCAGCGAGTGGGGAGATACGCAGTATTTT. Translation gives CASSEWGDTQYF.

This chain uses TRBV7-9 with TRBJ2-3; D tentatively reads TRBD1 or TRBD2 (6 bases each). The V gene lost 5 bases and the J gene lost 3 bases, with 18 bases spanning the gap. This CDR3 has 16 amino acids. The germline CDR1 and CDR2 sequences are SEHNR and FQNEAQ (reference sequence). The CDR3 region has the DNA TGTGCCAGCAGCGCCCTCGGGGGACAAGTAACAGATACGCAGTATTTT. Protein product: CASSALGGQVTDTQYF.

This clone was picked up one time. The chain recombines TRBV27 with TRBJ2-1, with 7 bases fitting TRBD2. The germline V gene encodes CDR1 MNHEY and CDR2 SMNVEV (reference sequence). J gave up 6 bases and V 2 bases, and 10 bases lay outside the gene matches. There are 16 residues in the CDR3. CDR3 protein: CASSLTFAGEINEQFF. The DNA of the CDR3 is TGTGCCAGCAGTTTAACGTTCGCGGGAGAAATCAATGAGCAGTTCTTC.

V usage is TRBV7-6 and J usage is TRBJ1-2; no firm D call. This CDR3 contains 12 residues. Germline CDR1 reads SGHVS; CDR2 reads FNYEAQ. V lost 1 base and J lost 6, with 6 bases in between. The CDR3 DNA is TGTGCCAGCAGCTTAGGCTCCGATGGCTACACCTTC. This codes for CASSLGSDGYTF.

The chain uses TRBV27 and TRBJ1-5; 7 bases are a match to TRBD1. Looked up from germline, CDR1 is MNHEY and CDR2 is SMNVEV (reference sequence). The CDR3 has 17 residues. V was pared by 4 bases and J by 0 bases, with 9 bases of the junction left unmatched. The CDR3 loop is CASSSTGDPYSNQPQHF. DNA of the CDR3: TGTGCCAGCAGTTCAACAGGGGACCCATATAGCAATCAGCCCCAGCATTTT.

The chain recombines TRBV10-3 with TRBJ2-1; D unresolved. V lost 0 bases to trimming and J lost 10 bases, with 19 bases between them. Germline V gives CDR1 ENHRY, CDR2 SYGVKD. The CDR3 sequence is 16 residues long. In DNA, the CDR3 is TGTGCCATCAGTGAGTCAGGATATTCGGGTACTCAAGAGCAGTTCTTC. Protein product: CAISESGYSGTQEQFF.